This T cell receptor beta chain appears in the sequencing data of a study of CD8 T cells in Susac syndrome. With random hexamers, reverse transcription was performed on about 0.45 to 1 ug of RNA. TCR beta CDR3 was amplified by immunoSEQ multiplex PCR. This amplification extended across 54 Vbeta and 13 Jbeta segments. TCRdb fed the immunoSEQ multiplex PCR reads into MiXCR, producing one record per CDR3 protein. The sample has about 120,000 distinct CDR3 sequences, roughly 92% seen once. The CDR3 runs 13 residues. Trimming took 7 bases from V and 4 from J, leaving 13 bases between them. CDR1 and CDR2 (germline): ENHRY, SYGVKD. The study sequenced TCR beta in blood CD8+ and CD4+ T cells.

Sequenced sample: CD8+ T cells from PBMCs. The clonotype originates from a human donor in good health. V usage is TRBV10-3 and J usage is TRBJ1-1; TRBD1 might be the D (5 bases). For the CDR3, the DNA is TGTGCCATCAATGGGGGAAGTGGCACTGAAGCTTTCTTT. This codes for CAINGGSGTEAFF.